This is a list of T cell receptor beta chains from one sample in a study of PD-1 blockade in classical Hodgkin lymphoma. Assay: immunoSEQ multiplex PCR; the TCRdb copy retains only in-frame clones and omits some. The sample lists around 25,000 clones, roughly 86% occurring once. This sample comprised peripheral blood mononuclear cells (PBMCs), obtained before the second cycle of nivolumab. The source is a human donor with classical Hodgkin lymphoma. Each CDR3 is given with its conserved first and last residue. A D gene is named only where the DNA matches it firmly. Only part of the rows carry a size: once, few, many, or a class if the clone is expanded.

D	J	V	length	size	CDR3	DNA
-	TRBJ1-2	TRBV19	16	few	CASRREGRGRWNGYTF	TGTGCCAGTAGACGAGAAGGGAGAGGGCGGTGGAATGGCTACACCTTC
-	TRBJ1-1	TRBV6-5	13	-	CASRQGMNTEAFF	TGTGCCAGCAGACAGGGAATGAACACTGAAGCTTTCTTT
TRBD1	TRBJ2-3	TRBV9	18	-	CASSVVPSDRVHADTQYF	TGTGCCAGCAGCGTAGTCCCCTCCGACAGGGTTCATGCAGATACGCAGTATTTT
-	TRBJ2-1	TRBV15	12	-	CATSRGGNEQFF	TGTGCCACCAGCAGAGGAGGGAATGAGCAGTTCTTC
-	TRBJ1-4	TRBV21-1	13	-	CASENRTHEKLFF	TGTGCCTCCGAAAACAGAACTCATGAAAAACTGTTTTTT
-	TRBJ2-5	TRBV20-1	10	-	CSAKPETQYF	TGCAGTGCGAAGCCGGAGACCCAGTACTTC
-	TRBJ1-4	TRBV7-9	18	-	CASSLGSLSGATNEKLFF	TGTGCCAGCAGCTTAGGGTCGCTTAGCGGTGCAACTAATGAAAAACTGTTTTTT
-	TRBJ1-4	TRBV6-5	15	-	CASSYFRTYPEKLFF	TGTGCCAGCAGTTACTTTCGGACATACCCTGAAAAACTGTTTTTT
-	TRBJ2-2	TRBV5-1	16	-	CASSVTGPESAGELFF	TGCGCCAGCAGCGTGACCGGGCCAGAATCGGCCGGGGAGCTGTTTTTT
-	TRBJ1-5	TRBV30	16	-	CAWGAEGRASNQPQHF	TGTGCCTGGGGGGCGGAGGGCAGGGCAAGCAATCAGCCCCAGCATTTT
-	TRBJ1-1	TRBV6-1	13	-	CASSEARDPEAFF	TGTGCCAGCAGTGAAGCGCGGGACCCTGAAGCTTTCTTT
TRBD2	TRBJ2-3	TRBV7-8	15	-	CASSHSGGATDTQYF	TGTGCCAGCAGCCATAGCGGGGGGGCTACAGATACGCAGTATTTT
-	TRBJ1-1	TRBV6-5	14	-	CASSYGQKNTEAFF	TGTGCCAGCAGTTATGGACAGAAGAACACTGAAGCTTTCTTT
-	TRBJ2-1	TRBV29-1	12	-	CSVVRTTNEQFF	TGCAGCGTTGTGAGGACGACCAATGAGCAGTTCTTC
-	TRBJ1-1	TRBV9	13	-	CASSVRGNTEAFF	TGTGCCAGCAGCGTAAGGGGGAACACTGAAGCTTTCTTT
TRBD1	TRBJ2-7	TRBV2	15	-	CASSEGQGDSYEQYF	TGTGCCAGCAGTGAAGGGCAGGGGGACTCCTACGAGCAGTACTTC
-	TRBJ1-4	TRBV7-2	13	-	CASSRSTNEKLFF	TGTGCCAGCAGCCGATCAACTAATGAAAAACTGTTTTTT
-	TRBJ1-6	TRBV7-2	13	-	CASSQSGPSPLHF	TGTGCCAGCAGTCAATCGGGGCCATCACCCCTCCACTTT
-	TRBJ2-1	TRBV20-1	11	-	CSARGAYEQFF	TGCAGTGCTAGAGGCGCATATGAGCAGTTCTTC
-	TRBJ2-7	TRBV4-3	14	-	CASSQEYLGYEQYF	TGCGCCAGCAGCCAAGAATATTTGGGCTACGAGCAGTACTTC
TRBD1	TRBJ2-5	TRBV10-3	15	-	CAISPKDRAQETQYF	TGTGCCATCAGTCCGAAAGACAGGGCCCAAGAGACCCAGTACTTC
TRBD2	TRBJ2-3	TRBV6-5	15	-	CASRGDYGRMDTQYF	TGTGCCAGCAGGGGGGACTATGGCAGAATGGATACGCAGTATTTT
-	TRBJ2-3	TRBV9	15	few	CASSVGVSGTDTQYF	TGTGCCAGCAGCGTAGGGGTCAGCGGCACAGATACGCAGTATTTT
-	TRBJ2-7	TRBV4-1	16	once	CASSQEGDKFRYEQYF	TGCGCCAGCAGCCAAGAAGGGGACAAATTCCGGTACGAGCAGTACTTC
TRBD1	TRBJ1-5	TRBV2	14	-	CASSPQGGDQPQHF	TGTGCCAGCAGCCCACAGGGGGGAGATCAGCCCCAGCATTTT
-	TRBJ2-1	TRBV2	10	-	CASSENEQFF	TGTGCCAGCAGTGAAAATGAGCAGTTCTTC
TRBD1	TRBJ1-2	TRBV4-2	16	few	CASSQDRTGGLRGYTF	TGTGCCAGCAGCCAAGATAGGACAGGGGGCCTGCGTGGCTACACCTTC
-	TRBJ2-7	TRBV11-3	13	-	CASSLTQFYEQYF	TGTGCCAGCAGCTTGACCCAGTTCTACGAGCAGTACTTC
-	TRBJ2-3	TRBV5-4	16	-	CASSLGGGPFPDTQYF	TGTGCCAGCAGCTTGGGAGGGGGTCCCTTCCCAGATACGCAGTATTTT
-	TRBJ2-3	TRBV11-2	12	-	CASSLSTDTQYF	TGTGCCAGCAGCCTGAGCACAGATACGCAGTATTTT
-	TRBJ2-5	TRBV4-1	16	once	CASSKKPSGTQETQYF	TGCGCCAGCAGCAAAAAGCCCTCGGGGACCCAAGAGACCCAGTACTTC
-	TRBJ2-3	TRBV2	16	few	CASSEGTSISTDTQYF	TGTGCCAGCAGTGAAGGGACCAGCATAAGCACAGATACGCAGTATTTT
TRBD2	TRBJ2-3	TRBV4-1	17	-	CASSQGGLAGTTDTQYF	TGCGCCAGCAGCCAAGGCGGACTAGCGGGGACCACAGATACGCAGTATTTT
-	TRBJ1-1	TRBV6-1	15	-	CASSEASQGRGEAFF	TGTGCCAGCAGTGAAGCTTCGCAGGGTCGAGGTGAAGCTTTCTTT
-	TRBJ1-5	TRBV6-5	14	-	CASSLGPPNQPQHF	TGTGCCAGCAGTTTGGGACCTCCGAATCAGCCCCAGCATTTT
-	TRBJ1-2	TRBV4-2	14	-	CASSQEAGSPGYTF	TGTGCCAGCAGCCAAGAAGCCGGGTCCCCTGGCTACACCTTC
-	TRBJ2-7	TRBV15	13	-	CATSNRVTYEQYF	TGTGCCACCAGTAACAGGGTAACCTACGAGCAGTACTTC
TRBD1	TRBJ2-7	TRBV5-1	13	-	CASSLGQGGEQYF	TGCGCCAGCAGCCTGGGACAGGGGGGCGAGCAGTACTTC
TRBD2	TRBJ2-3	TRBV4-3	16	-	CASSQGLAGGPDTQYF	TGCGCCAGCAGCCAAGGACTAGCGGGGGGGCCAGATACGCAGTATTTT